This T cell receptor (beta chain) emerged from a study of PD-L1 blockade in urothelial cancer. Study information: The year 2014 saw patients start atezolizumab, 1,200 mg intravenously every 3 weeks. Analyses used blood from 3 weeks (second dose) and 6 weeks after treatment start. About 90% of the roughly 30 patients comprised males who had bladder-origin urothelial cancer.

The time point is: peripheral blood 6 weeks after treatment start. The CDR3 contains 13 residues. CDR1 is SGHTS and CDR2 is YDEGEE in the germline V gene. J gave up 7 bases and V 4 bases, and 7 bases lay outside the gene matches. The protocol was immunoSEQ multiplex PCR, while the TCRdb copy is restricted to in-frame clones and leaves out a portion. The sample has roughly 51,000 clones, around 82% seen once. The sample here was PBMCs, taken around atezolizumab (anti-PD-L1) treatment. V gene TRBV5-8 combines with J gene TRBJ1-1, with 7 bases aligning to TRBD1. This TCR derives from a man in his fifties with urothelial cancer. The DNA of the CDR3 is TGTGCCAGCAGCATCGACAGGGACAGTGAAGCTTTCTTT. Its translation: CASSIDRDSEAFF.